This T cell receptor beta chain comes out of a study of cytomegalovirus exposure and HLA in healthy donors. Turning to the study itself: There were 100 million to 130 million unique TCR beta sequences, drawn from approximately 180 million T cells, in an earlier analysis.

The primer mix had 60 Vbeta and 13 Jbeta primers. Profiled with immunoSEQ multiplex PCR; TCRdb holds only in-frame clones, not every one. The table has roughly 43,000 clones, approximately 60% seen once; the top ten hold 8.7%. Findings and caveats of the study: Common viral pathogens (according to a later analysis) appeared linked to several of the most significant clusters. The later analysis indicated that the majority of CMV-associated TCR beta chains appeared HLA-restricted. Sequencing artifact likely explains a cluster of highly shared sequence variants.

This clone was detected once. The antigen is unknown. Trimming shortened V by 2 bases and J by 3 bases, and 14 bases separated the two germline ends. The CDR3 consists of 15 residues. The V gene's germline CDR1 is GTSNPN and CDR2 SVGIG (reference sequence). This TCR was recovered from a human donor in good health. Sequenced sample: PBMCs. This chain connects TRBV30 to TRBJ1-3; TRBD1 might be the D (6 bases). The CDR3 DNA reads TGTGCCTGGAGTAGGGGGGGTCTCCTTGGAAACACCATATATTTT. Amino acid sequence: CAWSRGGLLGNTIYF.